One T cell receptor (beta chain) is described in this entry. Antigen unknown. The table came from immunoSEQ multiplex PCR; TCRdb's copy has only in-frame clones and leaves some out. The sample contains roughly 1 million clones, around 78% of which appear only once. This sample is part of a study of shared clonotypes between healthy human individuals. Partitioning of CD4+ cells yielded a CD45RA+ naive subset and a CD45RA-negative memory subset. The study's findings and limits: Shared clonotypes: about 4.6% naive CD4, about 4% naive CD8, over 2% memory CD4, approximately 0.37% memory CD8. Generation of non-shared clonotypes was less probable than generation of clonotypes shared by all four donors. Rarefaction revealed incomplete sorted-subset sequencing despite large depth.

The sequenced sample consisted of memory CD4+ T cells from PBMCs. Subset denoted: CD45RA-negative fraction. The TCR comes from a man aged 18 to 35 in good health. Some clones in this sample may be carry-over from other donors' samples.

As DNA, the CDR3 is TGTGCCAGCAGCAACTCCGGGACGGCGAACACTGAAGCTTTCTTT. Protein: CASSNSGTANTEAFF. The rearrangement joins TRBV28 to TRBJ1-1; perhaps TRBD1 as D (5 bases). Trimming cost V 6 bases and J 1 base, with 15 bases left between them. CDR3 size: 15 residues. CDR1 MDHEN and CDR2 SYDVKM come from the germline V gene.